Listed below are T cell receptor beta chains from one sample, sequenced in a study of control samples from healthy donors and cancer patients. Assay used: immunoSEQ multiplex PCR; TCRdb lists only in-frame clones, some missing. The sample includes under 150,000 clones, approximately 94% of them seen just once. Sequencing was carried out using PBMCs. Every receptor here comes from a man between 45 and 60 years old with head and neck cancer. Each CDR3 is given with its conserved first and last residue. The D gene is left open where the match is weak. Clone size appears in some rows only: once, few, many, or a class for an expanded clone.

>TRBV4-3|15|TRBJ2-6|NA|NA
CASSAGARGANVLTF
TGCGCCAGCAGCGCCGGGGCGCGTGGGGCCAACGTCCTGACTTTC
>TRBV20-1|15|TRBJ1-6|NA|NA
CSASAAQGRLSPLHF
TGCAGTGCTAGTGCGGCTCAAGGACGGCTTTCACCCCTCCACTTT
>TRBV2|14|TRBJ2-7|TRBD2|NA
CASSEARLAGEQYF
TGTGCCAGCAGTGAAGCGCGGCTAGCGGGCGAGCAGTACTTC
>TRBV6-5|13|TRBJ1-2|NA|once
CASSYRGFDGYTF
TGTGCCAGCAGTTATCGGGGTTTCGATGGCTACACCTTC
>TRBV6-2/TRBV6-3|13|TRBJ1-1|NA|NA
CASSYGGRYEAFF
TGTGCCAGCAGTTACGGAGGACGTTACGAAGCTTTCTTT
>TRBV7-9|13|TRBJ1-5|NA|NA
CASSFGVNQPQHF
TGTGCCAGCAGCTTTGGGGTGAATCAGCCCCAGCATTTT
>TRBV7-9|15|TRBJ1-2|NA|NA
CASTNLSTGATGYTF
TGTGCCAGCACCAATCTCTCGACGGGGGCGACGGGCTACACCTTC
>TRBV5-6|15|TRBJ2-5|NA|NA
CASSLELGWQETQYF
TGTGCCAGCAGCTTGGAATTAGGTTGGCAAGAGACCCAGTACTTC
>TRBV6-5|15|TRBJ2-3|NA|NA
CASSHPYRGTDTQYF
TGTGCCAGCAGTCACCCATACAGGGGCACAGATACGCAGTATTTT
>TRBV10-3|14|TRBJ1-3|NA|NA
CAISEVAASNTIYF
TGTGCCATCAGTGAGGTGGCAGCCAGCAACACCATATATTTT
>TRBV27|14|TRBJ2-5|NA|NA
CASSLRGPKETQYF
TGTGCCAGCAGTTTACGAGGGCCGAAAGAGACCCAGTACTTC
>TRBV7-2|14|TRBJ2-7|NA|NA
CASSSPLRSYEQYF
TGTGCCAGCAGCAGTCCTCTACGCTCCTACGAGCAGTACTTC
>TRBV5-1|16|TRBJ2-7|NA|NA
CASSRLGGPSSYEQYF
TGCGCCAGCAGCAGGCTGGGGGGGCCTAGTTCCTACGAGCAGTACTTC
>TRBV4-3|16|TRBJ2-1|TRBD2|NA
CASSQPTSGRDNEQFF
TGCGCCAGCAGCCAGCCGACTAGCGGGAGAGACAATGAGCAGTTCTTC
>TRBV4-1|15|TRBJ1-2|TRBD1|NA
CASSHTDRGRGGYTF
TGCGCCAGCAGCCACACCGACAGGGGGAGGGGGGGCTACACCTTC
>TRBV4-1|16|TRBJ1-2|TRBD1|once
CASSHPLTGYSNGYTF
TGCGCCAGCAGCCACCCCCTGACAGGGTATTCAAATGGCTACACCTTC
>TRBV7-8|15|TRBJ1-6|NA|NA
CASSLAPGANSPLHF
TGTGCCAGCAGCTTAGCGCCAGGCGCGAATTCACCCCTCCACTTT
>TRBV6-5|15|TRBJ1-1|TRBD1|NA
CASRYRDRRNTEAFF
TGTGCCAGCAGATACCGGGACAGGCGGAACACTGAAGCTTTCTTT
>TRBV5-1|15|TRBJ1-1|TRBD1|NA
CASSKATGVTTEAFF
TGCGCCAGCTCCAAGGCGACAGGGGTGACCACTGAAGCTTTCTTT
>TRBV19|17|TRBJ1-1|NA|NA
CASSSPGSWRANTEAFF
TGTGCCAGTAGTAGCCCTGGTTCATGGAGAGCGAACACTGAAGCTTTCTTT